This paragraph covers one TCR beta chain sequence. Antigen specificity is unknown. This record belongs to a study of PD-1 blockade in classical Hodgkin lymphoma. Findings of the study overall: CD4+ TCR diversity, unlike CD8+, rose significantly by C4D1.

The repertoire was sequenced with immunoSEQ multiplex PCR; TCRdb's copy has only in-frame clones and lacks some. Among roughly 92,000 clones listed, over 85% were seen once. The CDR3 runs 15 residues. The germline V gene has CDR1 SQVTM and CDR2 ANQGSEA. After removal of 3 bases from V and 3 bases from J, the junction contained 8 bases not matched to a gene. Every patient relapsed after autologous stem cell transplantation, and brentuximab vedotin exposure varied. Complete response, partial response or progressive disease were the best responses. The chain carries TRBV29-1 and TRBJ2-5, with TRBD1 matching 9 bases. This receptor was identified in a human donor with classical Hodgkin lymphoma. The sequences come from peripheral blood mononuclear cells (PBMCs), collected at baseline. CDR3 nucleotide sequence: TGCAGCGTTGATATGGGGACAGGGCTAGAAGAGACCCAGTACTTC. Its translation: CSVDMGTGLEETQYF.